The clone carrying this T cell receptor beta chain was seen ten or more times. TCRdb analysed the 5' RACE reads with MiXCR anew, one entry per CDR3 protein. Among about 81,000 distinct CDR3 sequences listed, roughly 6% were seen once. The data derive from a study of early T cells in non-severe SARS-CoV-2 infection. Sequenced input: whole blood. The receptor comes from an adult who was a healthcare worker with PCR-confirmed SARS-CoV-2 infection or an uninfected control (not recorded which).

The CDR3 loop is CASSPGLAGGNRYTDTQYF. The CDR3 region has the DNA TGTGCCAGCAGCCCGGGACTAGCGGGCGGGAACAGATACACAGATACGCAGTATTTT. This chain joins TRBV13 and TRBJ2-3; 12 bases are a match to TRBD2. From germline, CDR1 is PRHDT and CDR2 FYEKMQ (reference sequence). Trimming took 5 bases from V and 2 from J; bases not matched to a gene: 14. The CDR3 runs 19 residues.